The clone carrying this T cell receptor beta chain has a count of ten or more. Its antigen is as yet unknown. Construction of TCR beta libraries relied on iRepertoire HTBI primers and on Arm-PCR targeting CDR3 regions. TCRdb re-called the multiplex PCR reads with MiXCR, one entry per CDR3 protein. The table includes under 450,000 distinct CDR3 sequences, over 9.5% detected once. The V gene's germline CDR1 is SEHNR and CDR2 FQNEAQ (reference sequence). This CDR3 comprises 15 residues. The V gene lost 0 bases and the J gene lost 2 bases, with 8 bases spanning the gap. The data were obtained in a study of regulatory T cells in long-lasting Graves disease. Study-wide context: Antithyroid drugs had been taken by newly diagnosed Graves' patients for under 3 months.

Whole-study results and caveats: Persistent disease preferred TRBV28, TRBJ1-2 and TRBJ2-5.

Time point denoted: newly diagnosed GD, antithyroid drugs for less than 3 months. The TCR library was made from RNA extracted from PBMCs. These data were also reused for a study on T cells in Graves' hyperthyroidism and ophthalmopathy.

This TCR derives from a woman aged 18-29 years with Graves disease. The V and J genes are TRBV7-9 and TRBJ2-1; D possibly corresponds to TRBD2 (6 bases). Sequenced material: peripheral blood mononuclear cells (PBMCs), taken at new diagnosis, from a patient treated with antithyroid drugs. The CDR3 DNA is TGTGCCAGCAGCTTAGCGCGGGAACCCTACAATGAGCAGTTCTTC. It encodes CASSLAREPYNEQFF. Using reference TRBV7-9 and TRBJ2-1 for the parts outside the CDR3, the full variable domain is DTGVSQNPRHKITKRGQNVTFRCDPISEHNRLYWYRQTLGQGPEFLTYFQNEAQLEKSRLLSDRFSAERPKGSFSTLEIQRTEQGDSAMYLCASSLAREPYNEQFFGPGTRLTVL.